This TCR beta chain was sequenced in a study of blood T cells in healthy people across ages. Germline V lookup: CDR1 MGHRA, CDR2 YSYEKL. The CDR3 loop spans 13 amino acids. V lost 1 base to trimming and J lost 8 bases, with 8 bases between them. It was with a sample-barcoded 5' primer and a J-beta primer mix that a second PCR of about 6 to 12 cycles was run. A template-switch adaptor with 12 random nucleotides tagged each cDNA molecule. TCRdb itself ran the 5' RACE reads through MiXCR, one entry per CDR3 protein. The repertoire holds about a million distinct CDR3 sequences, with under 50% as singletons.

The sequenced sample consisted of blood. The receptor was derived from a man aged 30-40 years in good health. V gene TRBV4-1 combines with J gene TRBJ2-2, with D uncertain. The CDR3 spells CASSQGLGGELFF. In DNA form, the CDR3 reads TGCGCCAGCAGCCAAGGGTTGGGGGGGGAGCTGTTTTTT.